These 2 T cell receptor beta chains were all obtained from the same sample, sequenced in a study of CD8 T cells in ankylosing spondylitis. General study results and limits: Seemingly characteristic of ankylosing spondylitis blood was a TCR beta motif consisting of about 8 highly homologous variants.

TCRdb re-derived calls from the 5' RACE reads in MiXCR, one entry per CDR3 protein. In the table there are 750,000 to 850,000 distinct CDR3 sequences, 10% to 15% of which are singletons. No cognate antigen is known for these TCRs. The sample consisted of blood, either unsorted or a sorted T cell fraction (not recorded which). Source of these receptors: a male donor with ankylosing spondylitis.

This clonotype was found a few times. CDR3 sequence reads: CASRTYTEAFF. CDR3 sequence (DNA): TGTGCCAGTCGGACATACACTGAAGCTTTCTTT. The chain joins TRBV6-1 to TRBJ1-1, with a possible D match to TRBD1 (5 bases). Trimming pared 9 bases from V and 3 bases from J, leaving 8 bases between. The germline CDR1 and CDR2 sequences are MNHNS and SASEGT. The CDR3 loop spans 11 amino acids.

This clonotype was recorded a few times. The chain recombines TRBV20-1 with TRBJ2-5; the D gene could be TRBD1 or TRBD2 (6 bases each). V gave up 0 bases and J gave up 5 bases, with 16 bases separating them. The CDR3 runs to 15 residues. CDR1 and CDR2 (germline): DFQATT, SNEGSKA (reference sequence). CDR3 coding DNA: TGCAGTGCTAGAGATTCATCGGGGGCGCGGGAGACCCAGTACTTC. Its translation: CSARDSSGARETQYF.